Sequencing of this T cell receptor (beta chain) was carried out in a study of cytomegalovirus exposure and HLA in healthy donors. Study-level results: Earlier findings revealed that most TCR beta V segments proved productive either about 87% or about 30% of the time. Accurate prediction of most subjects' HLA-A and HLA-B alleles from TCR beta sequences was reported. Altogether, 150 to 200 TCR beta chains were recorded as cytomegalovirus-associated.

V lost 3 bases and J lost 5; bases outside the gene matches: 4. This CDR3 has 14 amino acids. Germline CDR1 and CDR2: MDHEN and SYDVKM. Of note for this clone: Its matching antigen is unknown.

Primers for the PCR totalled 60 Vbeta and 13 Jbeta. Produced via immunoSEQ multiplex PCR; TCRdb's table is partial and in-frame only. The data hold roughly 100,000 clones, with 65% observed a single time. The V and J genes are TRBV28 and TRBJ2-7, with 10 bases that match TRBD1. The material sequenced was PBMCs. This clonotype originated in a woman in her forties or fifties in good health and CMV-seropositive. The CDR3 region has the DNA TGTGCCAGCAGTTTGACAGGGGGCGTGGACGAGCAGTACTTC. It is translated as CASSLTGGVDEQYF.